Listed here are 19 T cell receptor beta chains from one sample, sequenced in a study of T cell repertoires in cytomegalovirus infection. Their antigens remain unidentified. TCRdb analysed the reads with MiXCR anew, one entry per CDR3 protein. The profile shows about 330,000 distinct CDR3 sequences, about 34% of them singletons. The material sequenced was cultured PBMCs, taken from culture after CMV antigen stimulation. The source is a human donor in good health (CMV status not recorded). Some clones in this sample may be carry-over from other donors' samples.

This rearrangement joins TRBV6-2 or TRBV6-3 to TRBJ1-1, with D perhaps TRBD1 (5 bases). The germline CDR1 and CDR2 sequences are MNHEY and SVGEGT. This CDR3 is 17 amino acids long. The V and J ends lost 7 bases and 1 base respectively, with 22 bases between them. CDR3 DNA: TGTGCCAGCAACCCACATGGGGGACGTGATAGGAACACTGAAGCTTTCTTT. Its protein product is CASNPHGGRDRNTEAFF.

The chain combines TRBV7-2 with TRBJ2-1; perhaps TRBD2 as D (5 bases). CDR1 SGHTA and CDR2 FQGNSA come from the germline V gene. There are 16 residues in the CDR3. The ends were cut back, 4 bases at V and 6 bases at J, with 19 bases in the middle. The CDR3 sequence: CASSSIGGVLGNEQFF. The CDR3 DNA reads TGTGCCAGCAGCTCAATAGGAGGAGTATTGGGCAATGAGCAGTTCTTC.

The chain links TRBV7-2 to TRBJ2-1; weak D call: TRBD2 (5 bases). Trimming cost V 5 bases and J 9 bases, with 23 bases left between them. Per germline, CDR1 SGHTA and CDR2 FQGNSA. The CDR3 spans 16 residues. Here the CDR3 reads CASSRRTVGASGEQFF. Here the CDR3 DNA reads TGTGCCAGCAGCCGAAGAACGGTGGGAGCTTCGGGTGAGCAGTTCTTC.

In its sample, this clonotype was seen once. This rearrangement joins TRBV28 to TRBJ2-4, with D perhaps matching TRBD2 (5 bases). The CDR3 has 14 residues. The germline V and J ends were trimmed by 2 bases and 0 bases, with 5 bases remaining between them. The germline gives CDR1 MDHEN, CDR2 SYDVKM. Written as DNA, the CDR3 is TGTGCCAGCAGTTTAGAGGGAGCCAAAAACATTCAGTACTTC. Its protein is CASSLEGAKNIQYF. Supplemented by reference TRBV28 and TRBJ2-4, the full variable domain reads DVKVTQSSRYLVKRTGEKVFLECVQDMDHENMFWYRQDPGLGLRLIYFSYDVKMKEKGDIPEGYSVSREKKERFSLILESASTNQTSMYLCASSLEGAKNIQYFGAGTRLSVL.

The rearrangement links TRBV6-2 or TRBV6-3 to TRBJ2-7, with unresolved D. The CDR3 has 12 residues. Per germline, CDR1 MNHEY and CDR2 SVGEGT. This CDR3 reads CASSYGPLEQNV. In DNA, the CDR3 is TGTGCCAGCAGTTACGGCCCCCTCGAGCAGAACGTC.

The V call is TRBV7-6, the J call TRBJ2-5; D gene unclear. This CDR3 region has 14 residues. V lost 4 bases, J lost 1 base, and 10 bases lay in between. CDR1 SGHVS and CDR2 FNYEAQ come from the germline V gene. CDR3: CASSSQGRQETQYF. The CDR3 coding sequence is TGTGCCAGCAGCTCTCAAGGTCGCCAAGAGACCCAGTACTTC. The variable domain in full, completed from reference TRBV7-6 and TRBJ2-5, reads GAGVSQSPRYKVTKRGQDVALRCDPISGHVSLYWYRQALGQGPEFLTYFNYEAQQDKSGLPNDRFSAERPEGSISTLTIQRTEQRDSAMYRCASSSQGRQETQYFGPGTRLLVL.

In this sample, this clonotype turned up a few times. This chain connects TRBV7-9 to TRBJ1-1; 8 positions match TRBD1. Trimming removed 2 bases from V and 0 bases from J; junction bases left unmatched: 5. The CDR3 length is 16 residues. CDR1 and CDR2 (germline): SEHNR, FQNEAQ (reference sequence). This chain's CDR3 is CASSLSGQDLNTEAFF. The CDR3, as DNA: TGTGCCAGCAGCTTATCGGGACAGGACCTGAACACTGAAGCTTTCTTT.

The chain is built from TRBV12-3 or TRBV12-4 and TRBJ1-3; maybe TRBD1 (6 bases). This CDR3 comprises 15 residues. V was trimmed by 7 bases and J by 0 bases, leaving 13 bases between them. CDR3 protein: CASNPNRDSGNTIYF. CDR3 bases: TGTGCCAGCAACCCCAACAGGGACTCTGGAAACACCATATATTTT.

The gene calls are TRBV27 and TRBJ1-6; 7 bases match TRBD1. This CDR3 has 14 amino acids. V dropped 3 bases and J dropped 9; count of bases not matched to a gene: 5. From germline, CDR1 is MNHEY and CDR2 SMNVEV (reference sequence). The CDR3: CASSFRDRGSPLHF. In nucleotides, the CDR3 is TGTGCCAGCAGTTTCCGGGACAGAGGTTCACCCCTCCACTTT.

DNA for the CDR3: TGTGCCAGCAGGCCAGCTCGGGGAAACTACAATGAGCAGTTCTTC. It encodes CASRPARGNYNEQFF. The rearrangement links TRBV2 to TRBJ2-1; a weak D match, TRBD2 (5 bases). The germline gives CDR1 SNHLY, CDR2 FYNNEI. The V end was cut by 6 bases, the J end by 3 bases, with 15 bases between. The CDR3 spans 15 residues. Supplemented by reference TRBV2 and TRBJ2-1, the full variable domain reads EPEVTQTPSHQVTQMGQEVILRCVPISNHLYFYWYRQILGQKVEFLVSFYNNEISEKSEIFDDQFSVERPDGSNFTLKIRSTKLEDSAMYFCASRPARGNYNEQFFGPGTRLTVL.

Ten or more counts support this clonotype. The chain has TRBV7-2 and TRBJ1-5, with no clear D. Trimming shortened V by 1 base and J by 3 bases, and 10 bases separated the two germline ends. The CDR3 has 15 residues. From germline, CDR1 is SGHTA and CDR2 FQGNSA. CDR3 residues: CASSLGFRINQPQHF. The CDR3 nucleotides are TGTGCCAGCAGCTTAGGGTTTCGGATCAATCAGCCCCAGCATTTT.

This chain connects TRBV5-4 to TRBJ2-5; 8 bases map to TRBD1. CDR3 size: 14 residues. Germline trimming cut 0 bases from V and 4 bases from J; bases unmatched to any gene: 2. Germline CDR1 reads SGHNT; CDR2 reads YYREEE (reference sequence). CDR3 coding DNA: TGTGCCAGCAGCTTGGCGACAGGGGTAGAGACCCAGTACTTC. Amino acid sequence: CASSLATGVETQYF.

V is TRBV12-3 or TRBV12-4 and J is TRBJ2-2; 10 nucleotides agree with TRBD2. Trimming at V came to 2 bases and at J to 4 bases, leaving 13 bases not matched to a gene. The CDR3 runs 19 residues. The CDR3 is CASSLTGLAVDAPTGELFF. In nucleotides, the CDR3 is TGTGCCAGCAGTTTAACCGGACTAGCGGTCGACGCTCCCACCGGGGAGCTGTTTTTT.

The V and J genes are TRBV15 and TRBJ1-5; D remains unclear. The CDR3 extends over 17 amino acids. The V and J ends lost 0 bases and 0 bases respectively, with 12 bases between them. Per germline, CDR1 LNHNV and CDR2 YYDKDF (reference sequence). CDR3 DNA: TGTGCCACCAGCAGAGATGTAGTTCCCTATAGCAATCAGCCCCAGCATTTT. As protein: CATSRDVVPYSNQPQHF.

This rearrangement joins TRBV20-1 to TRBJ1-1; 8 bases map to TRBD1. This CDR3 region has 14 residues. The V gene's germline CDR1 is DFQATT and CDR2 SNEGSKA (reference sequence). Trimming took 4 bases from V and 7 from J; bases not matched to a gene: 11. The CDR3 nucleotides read TGCAGTGCTAAGGCAGGGGGCGTCTCAAGTGAAGCTTTCTTT. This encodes CSAKAGGVSSEAFF.

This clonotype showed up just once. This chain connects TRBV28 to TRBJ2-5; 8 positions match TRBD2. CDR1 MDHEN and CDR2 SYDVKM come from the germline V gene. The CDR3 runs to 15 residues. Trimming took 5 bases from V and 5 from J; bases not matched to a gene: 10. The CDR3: CASSTSGQIGETQYF. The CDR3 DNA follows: TGTGCCAGCAGTACTAGCGGACAAATTGGGGAGACCCAGTACTTC.

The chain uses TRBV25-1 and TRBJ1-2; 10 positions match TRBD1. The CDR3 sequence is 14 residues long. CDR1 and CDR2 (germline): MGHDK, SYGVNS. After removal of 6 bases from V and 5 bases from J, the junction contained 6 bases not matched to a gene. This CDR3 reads CASRRQGAGYGYTF. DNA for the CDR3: TGTGCCAGCAGAAGACAGGGGGCCGGTTATGGCTACACCTTC.

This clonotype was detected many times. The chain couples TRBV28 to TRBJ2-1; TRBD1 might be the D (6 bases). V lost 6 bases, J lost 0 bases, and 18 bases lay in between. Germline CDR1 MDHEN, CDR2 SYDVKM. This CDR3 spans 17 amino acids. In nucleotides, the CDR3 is TGTGCCAGCAGGACCCAATACAGGGCCAGCTCCTACAATGAGCAGTTCTTC. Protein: CASRTQYRASSYNEQFF.

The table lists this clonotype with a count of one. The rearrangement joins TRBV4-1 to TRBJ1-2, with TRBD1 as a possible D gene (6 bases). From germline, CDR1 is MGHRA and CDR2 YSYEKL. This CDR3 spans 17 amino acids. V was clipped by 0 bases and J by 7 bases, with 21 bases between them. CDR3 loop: CASSQEPLGGGFVGYTF. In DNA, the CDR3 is TGCGCCAGCAGCCAAGAACCTCTTGGGGGCGGTTTTGTTGGCTACACCTTC.